This passage covers 8 T cell receptor beta chains from one sample sequenced in a study of blood T cells in healthy people across ages. Using a J-beta primer mix together with a sample-barcoded 5' primer, a second PCR was run for roughly 7 to 11 cycles. TCRdb called the 5' RACE reads again in MiXCR, with one record for every CDR3 protein. This sample yields roughly 500,000 distinct CDR3 sequences, of which 24% are seen a single time; 8.5% to 9.5% belongs to the top ten. The data also belong to a second study, concerning T cells of mothers and their children.

The sample consisted of blood. The receptors were sampled from a boy between 5 and 17 years old in good health.

J is TRBJ2-7 and V is TRBV20-1, with TRBD2 matching over 7 bases. The V and J ends lost 6 bases and 3 bases, in that order; junction bases with no gene match: 5. Germline lookup yields CDR1 DFQATT and CDR2 SNEGSKA (reference sequence). The CDR3 runs to 12 residues. CDR3 nucleotide sequence: TGCAGTGCCTCACCTAGCGGCTACGAGCAGTACTTC. Its protein is CSASPSGYEQYF.

This clonotype has more than one count but fewer than ten. The CDR3, as DNA: TGTGCCAGCAGTCCTCCCCCAGGCCGAAATGGCGGGGATACGCAGTATTTT. Its translation is CASSPPPGRNGGDTQYF. The chain joins TRBV28 to TRBJ2-3; tentative D call: TRBD2 (5 bases). The CDR3 runs to 17 residues. V gave up 5 bases and J gave up 6 bases, with 24 bases separating them. CDR1 is MDHEN and CDR2 is SYDVKM in the germline V gene.

V and J are TRBV4-3 and TRBJ1-3; no reliable D call. Germline CDR1 reads LGHNA; CDR2 reads YSLEER. V gave up 0 bases and J gave up 0 bases, with 9 bases separating them. The CDR3 contains 16 residues. CDR3 nucleotides: TGCGCCAGCAGCCAAGATCCGCCCGGCTCTGGAAACACCATATATTTT. This codes for CASSQDPPGSGNTIYF.

This chain joins TRBV6-5 and TRBJ2-1; 15 nucleotides match TRBD2. CDR1 is MNHEY, CDR2 SVGAGI, per germline. The CDR3 is made up of 17 amino acids. The V segment lost 4 bases and the J segment 10 bases; nucleotides outside the gene matches: 11. CDR3 DNA: TGTGCCAGCAGTTTAGGCCCGGGACTAGCGGGGGGCCAGGAGCAGTTCTTC. Its translation: CASSLGPGLAGGQEQFF.

The rearrangement links TRBV25-1 to TRBJ1-4; D is uncertain. V lost 2 bases to trimming and J lost 6 bases, with 13 bases between them. This CDR3 contains 15 residues. CDR1 and CDR2 from the germline V gene are MGHDK and SYGVNS. Here the CDR3 DNA reads TGTGCCAGCAGTGAAGGGGAGCGACGGTATGAAAAACTGTTTTTT. It translates to CASSEGERRYEKLFF.

This clonotype was detected a few times. This chain links TRBV6-5 with TRBJ2-5; weak D call: TRBD1 (6 bases). This CDR3 is 14 amino acids long. Between the trimmed V and J ends, which lost 2 bases and 2 bases, there was a span of 9 bases. The V gene's germline CDR1 is MNHEY and CDR2 SVGAGI. For the CDR3, the DNA is TGTGCCAGCAGTTACAGCAGGGGTCAAGAGACCCAGTACTTC. Translated: CASSYSRGQETQYF.

The chain employs TRBV7-9 and TRBJ1-6; unclear D gene. This CDR3 is built from 12 residues. Germline V gives CDR1 SEHNR, CDR2 FQNEAQ (reference sequence). Between the trimmed V and J ends, which lost 4 bases and 9 bases, there was a span of 7 bases. CDR3 nucleotides: TGTGCCAGCAGCTGGGAGTCTTCACCCCTCCACTTT. It translates to CASSWESSPLHF.

CDR3 nucleotides: TGTGCCAGCAGTGACTCTAACCCGGATCCCGGTACAAATCAGTTCTTC. Translated: CASSDSNPDPGTNQFF. The chain uses TRBV6-4 and TRBJ2-5; no firm D call. The end of the DNA aligns better with TRBJ2-1, so the J call may be wrong. Germline CDR1 and CDR2: MRHNA and SNTAGT. The CDR3 is 16 amino acids.